Following are 26 T cell receptor beta chains from one sample sequenced in a study of blood T cell repertoires in COVID-19. Sequencing used immunoSEQ multiplex PCR; TCRdb keeps in-frame clones, though not all of them. The table includes a few hundred thousand clones, 75% to 90% detected once. Sequencing used PBMCs or T cells enriched from blood (not recorded which). These receptors were taken from a man aged 25-45 years who had recovered from COVID-19.

This clone came up once. The V call is TRBV24-1, the J call TRBJ1-5; the D gene is possibly TRBD1 (5 bases). Looked up from germline, CDR1 is KGHDR and CDR2 is SFDVKD. Trimming took off 9 bases at V and 6 bases at J, with 14 bases between the two ends. This CDR3 is 13 amino acids long. CDR3 in amino acids: CATPTGGSQPQHF. The CDR3, as DNA: TGTGCCACCCCCACGGGGGGTAGTCAGCCCCAGCATTTT.

This chain joins TRBV5-8 and TRBJ2-5; 7 bases line up with TRBD1. The CDR3 is 14 amino acids. The junction had 7 bases not matched to a gene; V was cut back by 4 bases and J by 4 bases. Germline assignment: CDR1 SGHTS and CDR2 YDEGEE. The CDR3 sequence: CASSPLTGRETQYF. The DNA for the CDR3 is TGTGCCAGCAGCCCACTGACAGGGAGAGAGACCCAGTACTTC.

The V call is TRBV7-3, the J call TRBJ1-6; 9 bases agree with TRBD1. Unmatched junction bases numbered 2, after V lost 1 base and J lost 7 bases. CDR3 length: 15 residues. Germline V gene data show CDR1 as SGHTA and CDR2 as FQGTGA. The CDR3 reads CASSLRTGDNSPLHF. In DNA form, the CDR3 reads TGTGCCAGCAGCTTAAGGACAGGGGACAATTCACCCCTCCACTTT.

The chain has TRBV6-5 and TRBJ1-2, with D tentatively TRBD1 (6 bases). This CDR3 has 13 residues. V lost 6 bases to trimming and J lost 2 bases, with 10 bases between them. Germline CDR1 MNHEY, CDR2 SVGAGI. The CDR3 loop is CASRFTGNYGYTF. The CDR3 region has the DNA TGTGCCAGCAGATTTACAGGGAACTATGGCTACACCTTC.

The chain employs TRBV19 and TRBJ2-7; tentative D call: TRBD2 (5 bases). Germline CDR1 and CDR2: LNHDA and SQIVND (reference sequence). The length of the CDR3 is 15 residues. Trimming took 3 bases from V and 2 from J, leaving 14 bases between them. In DNA, the CDR3 is TGTGCCAGTAGTATCGGAGGCAGCAAAACCTACGAGCAGTACTTC. The encoded protein is CASSIGGSKTYEQYF.

This CDR3 is CSAPHWEQYF. CDR3 sequence (DNA): TGCAGCGCCCCCCACTGGGAGCAGTACTTC. The rearrangement uses TRBV29-1 and TRBJ2-7; unclear D gene. The germline CDR1 and CDR2 sequences are SQVTM and ANQGSEA. The CDR3 contains 10 residues. Deletions cut 7 bases from V and 7 bases from J, with 11 bases between.

The rearrangement uses TRBV9 and TRBJ2-7; D unclear. This CDR3 is built from 15 residues. Germline-derived CDR1 and CDR2 are SGDLS and YYNGEE. Trimming removed 0 bases at V and 5 bases at J, with 15 bases between. The CDR3 bases are TGTGCCAGCAGCGTAGGTCGCGGTGCTCTAAACGAGCAGTACTTC. Amino acid sequence: CASSVGRGALNEQYF.

The chain carries TRBV30 and TRBJ2-4; D ambiguous. Germline V gene sequence: CDR1 GTSNPN, CDR2 SVGIG (reference sequence). The V end lost 3 bases, the J end lost 5 bases, and 8 bases lay between the germline ends. The length of the CDR3 is 12 residues. CDR3 loop: CAWRAGENIQYF. As DNA, the CDR3 is TGTGCCTGGAGGGCCGGAGAAAACATTCAGTACTTC.

This rearrangement joins TRBV2 to TRBJ2-7; TRBD1 matches at 8 bases. The CDR3 covers 13 residues. J lost 3 bases, V lost 6 bases, and 4 bases had no gene match. Germline CDR1 SNHLY, CDR2 FYNNEI. CDR3 sequence reads: CASSSGGGYEQYF. For the CDR3, the DNA is TGTGCCAGCAGCTCAGGGGGCGGCTACGAGCAGTACTTC.

This chain connects TRBV6-5 to TRBJ2-7, with 11 bases identical to TRBD2. After removal of 6 bases from V and 2 bases from J, the junction contained 6 bases not matched to a gene. Per germline, CDR1 MNHEY and CDR2 SVGAGI. This CDR3 is built from 15 residues. The CDR3 protein is CASSVLAGGPYEQYF. The DNA for the CDR3 is TGTGCCAGCAGCGTGTTAGCGGGAGGGCCCTACGAGCAGTACTTC.

The chain recombines TRBV9 with TRBJ2-1; 9 bases agree with TRBD2. There are 18 residues in the CDR3. CDR1 and CDR2 from the germline V gene are SGDLS and YYNGEE. With 0 bases clipped from V and 6 bases from J, the junction kept 13 bases outside the gene matches. The CDR3: CASSVATGGRAVGNEQFF. The CDR3, as DNA: TGTGCCAGCAGCGTAGCTACTGGCGGGAGGGCCGTTGGCAATGAGCAGTTCTTC.

This sequence joins TRBV7-9 and TRBJ1-5; D not resolved. Germline loops: CDR1 SEHNR, CDR2 FQNEAQ (reference sequence). V lost 5 bases and J 1 base, leaving 9 bases between the germline ends. This CDR3 comprises 14 residues. The DNA for the CDR3 is TGTGCCAGCAGCATTGATGAGAGCAATCAGCCCCAGCATTTT. Amino acids: CASSIDESNQPQHF.

The chain combines TRBV30 with TRBJ1-5; 9 bases map to TRBD1. In germline, CDR1 is GTSNPN, CDR2 SVGIG (reference sequence). CDR3 length: 14 amino acids. V was clipped by 4 bases and J by 4 bases; unmatched bases: 5. The CDR3 sequence: CAWTGQGNNQPQHF. The CDR3, as DNA: TGTGCCTGGACGGGACAGGGTAATAATCAGCCCCAGCATTTT.

The genes are TRBV6-5 and TRBJ2-2, with 10 positions matching TRBD1. CDR1 MNHEY and CDR2 SVGAGI come from the germline V gene. Germline trimming cut 0 bases from V and 4 bases from J; bases unmatched to any gene: 2. The CDR3 runs to 16 residues. The CDR3 DNA reads as TGTGCCAGCAGTTACTCCTGGGACAGGGGCACCGGGGAGCTGTTTTTT. The encoded protein is CASSYSWDRGTGELFF.

This chain links TRBV19 with TRBJ2-5; 10 bases map to TRBD2. The ends lost 0 bases at V and 5 bases at J; junction bases unmatched: 9. This CDR3 is 17 amino acids long. The V gene's germline CDR1 is LNHDA and CDR2 SQIVND (reference sequence). The CDR3 spells CASSIDLAGASRETQYF. CDR3 nucleotide sequence: TGTGCCAGTAGTATAGACCTAGCGGGAGCCTCACGGGAGACCCAGTACTTC.

The chain is built from TRBV5-4 and TRBJ1-5; a possible D gene is TRBD1 (5 bases). V lost 1 base, J lost 3 bases, and 11 bases lay in between. CDR1 SGHNT and CDR2 YYREEE come from the germline V gene (reference sequence). This CDR3 has 15 residues. CDR3 coding DNA: TGTGCCAGCAGCTTGTATGGGGGGGACAATCAGCCCCAGCATTTT. Protein product: CASSLYGGDNQPQHF.

V gene TRBV20-1 combines with J gene TRBJ2-3; 7 positions agree with TRBD2. V lost 3 bases, J lost 6 bases, and 12 bases stayed unmatched. Germline CDR1 DFQATT, CDR2 SNEGSKA (reference sequence). CDR3 size: 15 residues. CDR3 loop: CSASDVAGVGDTQYF. The CDR3 nucleotides are TGCAGTGCTAGTGACGTGGCGGGAGTAGGTGATACGCAGTATTTT.

The chain has TRBV19 and TRBJ2-2, with 11 bases that match TRBD2. This CDR3 is 15 amino acids long. CDR1 and CDR2 from the germline V gene are LNHDA and SQIVND (reference sequence). With V trimmed by 5 bases and J by 3 bases, 2 bases remained unmatched. DNA of the CDR3: TGTGCCAGTAGTTCGGGACTAGCGGACACCGGGGAGCTGTTTTTT. Its protein is CASSSGLADTGELFF. Full variable domain (missing parts from reference TRBV19 and TRBJ2-2): DGGITQSPKYLFRKEGQNVTLSCEQNLNHDAMYWYRQDPGQGLRLIYYSQIVNDFQKGDIAEGYSVSREKKESFPLTVTSAQKNPTAFYLCASSSGLADTGELFFGEGSRLTVL.

V usage is TRBV13 and J usage is TRBJ2-1; possible D gene TRBD1, 5 bases. Trimming left V 5 bases short and J 0 bases short, with 23 bases between. This CDR3 contains 19 residues. Germline V lookup: CDR1 PRHDT, CDR2 FYEKMQ (reference sequence). CDR3 region: CASSAGAGASVSSYNEQFF. The CDR3 nucleotides are TGTGCCAGCAGCGCAGGCGCTGGGGCTTCCGTTAGCTCCTACAATGAGCAGTTCTTC.

V gene TRBV19 combines with J gene TRBJ2-2; 7 nucleotides match TRBD1. V gave up 5 bases and J gave up 0 bases; unmatched junction bases: 6. There are 16 residues in the CDR3. The V gene's germline CDR1 is LNHDA and CDR2 SQIVND (reference sequence). The CDR3 DNA is TGTGCCAGTAGTCCCCACAGGGGTGCGAACACCGGGGAGCTGTTTTTT. It specifies CASSPHRGANTGELFF.

The chain recombines TRBV18 with TRBJ2-1, with 7 bases fitting TRBD2. V shed 3 bases, J shed 2 bases, and the junction held 4 bases outside the gene matches. The CDR3 has 15 residues. Germline CDR1 is KGHSH and CDR2 is LQKENI. CDR3 DNA sequence: TGTGCCAGCTCACCCCTAGCGGACACCTACAATGAGCAGTTCTTC. It encodes CASSPLADTYNEQFF.

The chain has TRBV29-1 and TRBJ1-2; the match to TRBD1 covers 10 bases. Trimming took 6 bases from V and 3 from J; bases not matched to a gene: 7. The CDR3 spans 14 residues. Per the germline V gene, CDR1 is SQVTM and CDR2 is ANQGSEA. The DNA for the CDR3 is TGCAGCGTCATACCCGGGACAGGGGACTATGGCTACACCTTC. It yields the protein CSVIPGTGDYGYTF.

This rearrangement joins TRBV5-1 to TRBJ2-7; TRBD1 might be the D (5 bases). V gave up 0 bases and J gave up 1 base, with 8 bases separating them. The CDR3 length is 14 residues. Germline lookup yields CDR1 SGHRS and CDR2 YFSETQ. CDR3 in amino acids: CASSLETESYEQYF. CDR3 nucleotides: TGCGCCAGCAGCTTGGAGACAGAGTCCTACGAGCAGTACTTC. Full variable domain (rest looked up from reference TRBV5-1 and TRBJ2-7): KAGVTQTPRYLIKTRGQQVTLSCSPISGHRSVSWYQQTPGQGLQFLFEYFSETQRNKGNFPGRFSGRQFSNSRSEMNVSTLELGDSALYLCASSLETESYEQYFGPGTRLTVT.

This sequence joins TRBV4-2 and TRBJ2-2; tentative D call: TRBD2 (5 bases). Germline CDR1 and CDR2: LGHNA and YNFKEQ. V gave up 0 bases and J gave up 1 base, with 18 bases separating them. The CDR3 contains 19 residues. CDR3 amino acids: CASSQDLLLGAENTGELFF. CDR3 in DNA: TGTGCCAGCAGCCAAGATCTCCTGCTTGGAGCGGAGAACACCGGGGAGCTGTTTTTT.

This clone is a singleton in its sample. This chain joins TRBV28 and TRBJ1-2, with 7 bases fitting TRBD1. The CDR3 covers 14 residues. Germline V gene sequence: CDR1 MDHEN, CDR2 SYDVKM. V gave up 2 bases and J gave up 3 bases; unmatched junction bases: 3. The CDR3 coding sequence is TGTGCCAGCAGTTTACGACAGGGTTACTATGGCTACACCTTC. Residues: CASSLRQGYYGYTF.

V and J are TRBV6-5 and TRBJ2-5; TRBD1 matches at 7 bases. Germline V CDR1 and CDR2: MNHEY, SVGAGI. The CDR3 contains 14 residues. The trim removed 2 bases at V and 5 bases at J, leaving 5 bases unmatched. The CDR3 DNA follows: TGTGCCAGCAGTTACGGGACAGAACGTGAGACCCAGTACTTC. It codes for CASSYGTERETQYF.